The clone carrying this T cell receptor beta chain came up many times. No antigen is known for it. This record belongs to a study of T cells in Graves' hyperthyroidism and ophthalmopathy. Across the whole study: Peripheral blood was obtained at initial diagnosis, preceding any treatment. Study observations and caveats: Separating ophthalmopathy from stable hyperthyroidism was achieved by a 13 V-J model. Most clonotypes expanded in thyroid above 0.001 were likewise present in blood.

It was RNA transcripts that yielded the amplified TCR beta CDR3 regions. TCR CDR3 underwent first-round RT-PCR with the HTBI primer set. Each CDR3 protein is one row after TCRdb ran MiXCR on the multiplex PCR reads. This sample carries 400,000 or so distinct CDR3 sequences, around 13% of them seen once, and the ten largest clones take roughly 21%. Clinical symptoms, serum thyroxine and TRAb, thyroid ultrasound and orbital computed tomography were used for the diagnoses. The sequenced sample was blood. The TCR originated in a woman aged 25 to 39 with Graves' ophthalmopathy.

DNA of the CDR3: TGTGCCACCCGTGGAGGGACAGCTAACTATGGCTACACCTTC. The encoded protein is CATRGGTANYGYTF. V is TRBV2 and J is TRBJ1-2, with 7 positions matching TRBD1. This CDR3 has 14 residues. Germline V gives CDR1 SNHLY, CDR2 FYNNEI. Trimming removed 10 bases from V and 0 bases from J; junction bases left unmatched: 8.